The next 20 T cell receptor beta chains were all read from a single sample in a study of identical twins. TCRdb independently ran MiXCR on the 5' RACE reads; one entry per CDR3 protein. Among some 1,600,000 distinct CDR3 sequences listed, more than 30% were seen once. The sample was cord blood. Receptor source: a newborn girl in good health.

The V call is TRBV19, the J call TRBJ2-7, with no clear D. The CDR3 is 15 residues long. CDR1 LNHDA and CDR2 SQIVND come from the germline V gene (reference sequence). The ends were cut back, 5 bases at V and 1 base at J, with 15 bases in the middle. CDR3 region: CASSVILSRSYEQYF. CDR3 DNA: TGTGCCAGTAGTGTCATACTTAGTCGGTCCTACGAGCAGTACTTC.

A few counts support this clonotype. The rearrangement links TRBV3-1 to TRBJ1-6; D is unclear. Deletions cut 1 base from V and 1 base from J, with 17 bases between. Germline V gene data show CDR1 as LGHDT and CDR2 as YNNKEL (reference sequence). The CDR3 consists of 19 residues. CDR3 residues: CASSQVGGLEWSYNSPLHF. CDR3 bases: TGTGCCAGCAGCCAAGTCGGCGGTCTGGAGTGGTCCTATAATTCACCCCTCCACTTT.

There are a few counts of this clonotype. The V call is TRBV10-3, the J call TRBJ2-5; no clear D gene. Trimming took off 6 bases at V and 2 bases at J, with 10 bases between the two ends. CDR3 length: 13 residues. The germline V gene encodes CDR1 ENHRY and CDR2 SYGVKD. This CDR3 is CAISPMGQETQYF. The CDR3, as DNA: TGTGCCATCAGCCCGATGGGGCAAGAGACCCAGTACTTC.

This clonotype has more than one count but fewer than ten. The V call is TRBV29-1, the J call TRBJ1-3, with unresolved D. V lost 7 bases, J lost 0 bases, and 10 bases lay in between. This CDR3 is built from 13 residues. Per the germline V gene, CDR1 is SQVTM and CDR2 is ANQGSEA. The CDR3 DNA sequence: TGCAGCGGTGCCAGAGGCTCTGGAAACACCATATATTTT. It codes for CSGARGSGNTIYF.

The chain combines TRBV21-1 with TRBJ1-2. TRBV21-1 is an annotated pseudogene. The CDR3 sequence is 12 residues long. CDR3 protein: CASSKGWGGYTF. The CDR3 DNA is TGTGCCAGCAGCAAAGGATGGGGTGGCTACACCTTC.

The chain recombines TRBV29-1 with TRBJ2-3, with 8 bases identical to TRBD1. The length of the CDR3 is 13 residues. Trimming took 6 bases from V and 3 from J; bases not matched to a gene: 5. Germline CDR1 is SQVTM and CDR2 is ANQGSEA. This chain's CDR3 is CSVAGGMTDTQYF. The DNA of the CDR3 is TGCAGCGTGGCAGGGGGCATGACAGATACGCAGTATTTT.

This clonotype has only a few counts. For the CDR3, the DNA is TGTGCCACCAGTGATTTGCAGAGCGGGAAGGATACGCAGTATTTT. Encoded protein: CATSDLQSGKDTQYF. V is TRBV24-1 and J is TRBJ2-3; 7 bases agree with TRBD2. This CDR3 spans 15 amino acids. Germline CDR1 and CDR2: KGHDR and SFDVKD. J gave up 6 bases and V 0 bases, and 5 bases lay outside the gene matches.

This clonotype appeared a few times. This rearrangement joins TRBV14 to TRBJ2-5; weak D call: TRBD2 (7 bases). Germline values: CDR1 SGHDN, CDR2 FVKESK. CDR3 length equals 20 residues. V dropped 4 bases and J dropped 3 bases, with 30 bases sitting between them. The CDR3 DNA sequence: TGTGCCAGCAGCCTTAGTCCCAGGACCCTTGGGAGGGGGTTTGAAGAGACCCAGTACTTC. This gives the protein CASSLSPRTLGRGFEETQYF.

The chain uses TRBV20-1 and TRBJ1-2; D unclear. V lost 3 bases, J lost 2 bases, and 10 bases lay in between. CDR1 and CDR2 (germline): DFQATT, SNEGSKA (reference sequence). There are 13 residues in the CDR3. The CDR3 bases are TGCAGTGCTAGTAAACCTCAGAACTATGGCTACACCTTC. Encoded protein: CSASKPQNYGYTF.

This clonotype has only a few counts. CDR3 amino acids: CASRQFSAYEQYF. CDR3 DNA sequence: TGTGCCAGCAGGCAATTTAGCGCCTACGAGCAGTACTTC. The chain carries TRBV7-2 and TRBJ2-7; the D gene is possibly TRBD2 (5 bases). The CDR3 extends over 13 amino acids. Germline V CDR1 and CDR2: SGHTA, FQGNSA. Trimming took off 6 bases at V and 2 bases at J, with 11 bases between the two ends.

The chain carries TRBV6-5 and TRBJ2-1; a weak D match, TRBD1 (5 bases). The CDR3 runs to 14 residues. Trimming shortened V by 4 bases and J by 3 bases, and 10 bases separated the two germline ends. Germline V lookup: CDR1 MNHEY, CDR2 SVGAGI. The CDR3 loop is CASSCGRDYNEQFF. CDR3 nucleotides: TGTGCCAGCAGTTGCGGCAGGGACTACAATGAGCAGTTCTTC.

The CDR3 sequence is CATSGGTAQPQHF. CDR3 DNA sequence: TGTGCCACCAGCGGCGGAACGGCTCAGCCCCAGCATTTT. The genes are TRBV24-1 and TRBJ1-5; D is uncertain. Trimming removed 7 bases at V and 6 bases at J, with 12 bases between. Per the germline V gene, CDR1 is KGHDR and CDR2 is SFDVKD. The CDR3 totals 13 residues.

This clonotype was picked up one time. V is TRBV6-4 and J is TRBJ2-4, with 7 nucleotides matching TRBD1. The J call may be mistaken, given a closer DNA end match to TRBJ2-7. The germline V gene has CDR1 MRHNA and CDR2 SNTAGT. This CDR3 contains 16 residues. Written as DNA, the CDR3 is TGTGCCAGCATGGGCCCCCAACAGGGGTCTCACCACGAGCAGTACTTC. This codes for CASMGPQQGSHHEQYF.

The chain recombines TRBV10-1 with TRBJ1-2; a possible D gene is TRBD1 (6 bases). Trimming removed 9 bases from V and 4 bases from J, with 18 bases in between. Germline V gene lookup returns CDR1 WNHNN and CDR2 SYGVQD (reference sequence). The CDR3 consists of 14 residues. CDR3 sequence (DNA): TGCGCCAGTGCCCCATCCCGGGACATCTATGGCTACACCTTC. Translation: CASAPSRDIYGYTF.

This clonotype was picked up many times. The chain joins TRBV20-1 to TRBJ2-4, with 8 bases aligning to TRBD1. The CDR3 covers 11 residues. With 3 bases clipped from V and 8 bases from J, the junction kept 0 bases outside the gene matches. CDR1 DFQATT and CDR2 SNEGSKA come from the germline V gene (reference sequence). CDR3 sequence: CSARTGDIQYF. The CDR3 coding sequence is TGCAGTGCTAGGACAGGGGACATTCAGTACTTC.

The CDR3 loop reads CASSFAPRGYEQYF. The CDR3 DNA reads TGTGCCAGCAGTTTCGCCCCTAGGGGCTACGAGCAGTACTTC. V gene TRBV28 combines with J gene TRBJ2-7, with a possible D match to TRBD1 (5 bases). The CDR3 runs to 14 residues. Germline values: CDR1 MDHEN, CDR2 SYDVKM. Between the trimmed V and J ends, which lost 3 bases and 3 bases, there was a span of 12 bases.

The gene calls are TRBV9 and TRBJ2-7; perhaps TRBD1 as D (6 bases). The CDR3 extends over 13 amino acids. V lost 1 base to trimming and J lost 5 bases, with 10 bases between them. Germline V gene data show CDR1 as SGDLS and CDR2 as YYNGEE. CDR3 bases: TGTGCCAGCAGCGTATCAACAGGGAACGAGCAGTACTTC. It codes for CASSVSTGNEQYF.

This clonotype has a handful of counts. This chain's CDR3 is CASSLGSSGLSSYEQYF. The CDR3 DNA is TGTGCCAGCAGCTTAGGAAGTAGCGGGCTAAGCTCCTACGAGCAGTACTTC. The chain employs TRBV7-2 and TRBJ2-7; 7 bases match TRBD2. The CDR3 is made up of 17 amino acids. CDR1 SGHTA and CDR2 FQGNSA come from the germline V gene. After removal of 1 base from V and 0 bases from J, the junction contained 9 bases not matched to a gene.

Points on this clonotype: Compared with germline, one end of the junction differs, possibly owing to a read error. The chain joins TRBV4-2 to TRBJ2-3; weak D call: TRBD2 (6 bases). Germline V CDR1 and CDR2: LGHNA, YNFKEQ. This CDR3 has 16 residues. CDR3 bases: TGTGCCAGCAGCCAAGGGCAGGGCACTAGCATAGATACGCAGTATTTT. Translation gives CASSQGQGTSIDTQYF.

The chain links TRBV7-2 to TRBJ2-3; 8 nucleotides agree with TRBD2. The ends lost 1 base at V and 1 base at J; junction bases unmatched: 10. The CDR3 has 18 residues. Germline CDR1 is SGHTA and CDR2 is FQGNSA. The CDR3 loop reads CASSLGGWGTRGTDTQYF. In nucleotides, the CDR3 is TGTGCCAGCAGCTTAGGGGGATGGGGGACTAGGGGCACAGATACGCAGTATTTT.